One sample yielded the 17 T cell receptor beta chains listed below, sequenced in a study of post-analysis software for immune sequencing data. Incorporated into the TCR beta cDNA libraries were unique molecular identifiers, which served to reduce PCR and sequencing biases. MiXCR was run by TCRdb on the PCR reads, yielding one entry per CDR3 protein. Found here are around 700,000 distinct CDR3 sequences, approximately 60% of them singletons; the top ten hold about 11%. Their antigen targets remain unknown. Whole-study findings and limits: Four or five TRBV segments occurring more often in patients than controls included TRBV5-6, TRBV5-1 and TRBV20-1.

The sequencing sample was made of blood. All receptors derive from a girl aged 2-15 years with multiple sclerosis.

The chain combines TRBV5-6 with TRBJ2-7, with 8 bases identical to TRBD1. V was pared by 2 bases and J by 5 bases, with 6 bases of the junction left unmatched. The CDR3 extends over 14 amino acids. Germline CDR1 and CDR2: SGHDT and YYEEEE. The CDR3 region is CASSFGQGRDEQYF. The DNA of the CDR3 is TGTGCCAGCAGCTTCGGACAGGGTCGCGACGAGCAGTACTTC.

This clonotype was counted a few times. CDR3 sequence reads: CASSSWDQLSYEQYF. CDR3 bases: TGTGCCAGCTCCTCGTGGGACCAACTCTCCTACGAGCAGTACTTC. This sequence joins TRBV18 and TRBJ2-4; D may correspond to TRBD1 or TRBD2 (5 bases each). The end of the DNA aligns better with TRBJ2-7, so the J call may be wrong. The CDR3 sequence is 15 residues long. CDR1 and CDR2 (germline): KGHSH, LQKENI.

The chain joins TRBV7-8 to TRBJ2-6; D gene uncertain. The CDR3 contains 13 residues. Trimming stripped 5 bases from V and 4 bases from J, with 6 bases between. Looked up from germline, CDR1 is SGHVS and CDR2 is FQNEAQ. CDR3 bases: TGTGCCAGCAGCACAGACGGGGCCAACGTCCTGACTTTC. Amino acid sequence: CASSTDGANVLTF. The whole variable domain, filled in from reference TRBV7-8 and TRBJ2-6, reads GAGVSQSPRYKVAKRGQDVALRCDPISGHVSLFWYQQALGQGPEFLTYFQNEAQLDKSGLPSDRFFAERPEGSVSTLKIQRTQQEDSAVYLCASSTDGANVLTFGAGSRLTVL.

V is TRBV6-1 and J is TRBJ2-3; TRBD1 might be the D (6 bases). In germline, CDR1 is MNHNS, CDR2 SASEGT. Between the trimmed V and J ends, which lost 2 bases and 4 bases, there was a span of 16 bases. CDR3 length: 16 residues. The CDR3 is CASSEYRARRADTQYF. The CDR3 DNA follows: TGTGCCAGCAGTGAATACAGGGCTCGGCGTGCAGATACGCAGTATTTT.

This chain uses TRBV6-6 with TRBJ2-3; the match to TRBD2 covers 7 bases. J lost 0 bases, V lost 5 bases, and 8 bases had no gene match. Germline CDR1 is MNHNY and CDR2 is SVGAGI (reference sequence). This CDR3 region has 16 residues. The CDR3 bases are TGTGCCAGCAGTACGGGAGGATCTCCTAGCACAGATACGCAGTATTTT. This translates into CASSTGGSPSTDTQYF.

The CDR3 DNA reads as TGTGCCAGCAGACCCCGGACAGGGGCCTACGAGCAGTACTTC. Translating it yields CASRPRTGAYEQYF. The rearrangement joins TRBV6-2 or TRBV6-3 to TRBJ2-7, with 9 positions matching TRBD1. The V gene's germline CDR1 is MNHEY and CDR2 SVGEGT. This CDR3 comprises 14 residues. V was clipped by 6 bases and J by 2 bases; unmatched bases: 5.

This sequence joins TRBV12-3 or TRBV12-4 and TRBJ2-7; the D is unclear. The J call may be wrong; the DNA end is better matched by TRBJ2-5. The CDR3 covers 12 residues. DNA for the CDR3: TGTGCCAGCAGTCCCCTTCGAGAGACCCAGTACTTC. It codes for CASSPLRETQYF.

The rearrangement uses TRBV4-1 and TRBJ2-7; 8 nucleotides align to TRBD2. CDR3 size: 15 residues. V dropped 0 bases and J dropped 5; count of bases not matched to a gene: 6. Germline V lookup: CDR1 MGHRA, CDR2 YSYEKL. The CDR3 nucleotides read TGCGCCAGCAGCCAAGAAGGGCGGGAGGTTAACGAGCAGTACTTC. This gives the protein CASSQEGREVNEQYF.

The chain is built from TRBV7-2 and TRBJ2-7; 12 bases match TRBD2. The CDR3 sequence is 14 residues long. Germline V CDR1 and CDR2: SGHTA, FQGNSA. J gave up 11 bases and V 1 base, and 6 bases lay outside the gene matches. CDR3: CASSLVRTSGNKYF. CDR3 in DNA: TGTGCCAGCAGCTTAGTGCGGACTAGCGGGAATAAGTACTTC.

The V and J genes are TRBV7-3 and TRBJ2-1; 7 nucleotides align to TRBD2. The CDR3 is 16 residues long. V was pared by 4 bases and J by 4 bases, with 10 bases of the junction left unmatched. Looked up from germline, CDR1 is SGHTA and CDR2 is FQGTGA. CDR3 protein: CASSSSGGRGYNEQFF. The CDR3 nucleotides read TGTGCCAGCAGCTCTAGCGGAGGGAGGGGTTACAATGAGCAGTTCTTC.

The rearrangement links TRBV27 to TRBJ1-1; perhaps TRBD1 as D (6 bases). This CDR3 has 11 amino acids. Per germline, CDR1 MNHEY and CDR2 SMNVEV (reference sequence). V shed 6 bases and J shed 11 bases, with 13 bases lying between them. CDR3 region: CASRQGSSAFF. DNA of the CDR3: TGTGCCAGCAGACAGGGTTCTTCGGCTTTCTTT.

This chain links TRBV6-5 with TRBJ1-2; TRBD1 is a possible D gene (5 bases). The CDR3 sequence is 14 residues long. The V end lost 6 bases, the J end lost 3 bases, and 14 bases lay between the germline ends. The germline V gene has CDR1 MNHEY and CDR2 SVGAGI. CDR3 nucleotide sequence: TGTGCCAGCAGATCGGGACGGCTATACTATGGCTACACCTTC. As protein: CASRSGRLYYGYTF.

The genes are TRBV20-1 and TRBJ1-4; D gene uncertain. V lost 6 bases, J lost 2 bases, and 13 bases lay in between. Germline-derived CDR1 and CDR2 are DFQATT and SNEGSKA (reference sequence). The CDR3 extends over 14 amino acids. CDR3: CSALPGPTNEKLFF. DNA of the CDR3: TGCAGTGCCCTCCCGGGCCCCACTAATGAAAAACTGTTTTTT.

The V gene is TRBV19, the J gene TRBJ2-3; 12 bases are shared with TRBD2. Germline values: CDR1 LNHDA, CDR2 SQIVND (reference sequence). This CDR3 contains 17 residues. V was clipped by 9 bases and J by 2 bases; unmatched bases: 12. CDR3 sequence reads: CARSGLAGGRNTDTQYF. The CDR3 DNA sequence: TGTGCCAGAAGCGGGCTAGCGGGAGGGAGGAACACAGATACGCAGTATTTT.

The chain carries TRBV12-3 or TRBV12-4 and TRBJ2-3; the D call may be TRBD1 or TRBD2 (5 bases each). The ends were cut back, 8 bases at V and 0 bases at J, with 9 bases in the middle. The CDR3 contains 13 residues. Here the CDR3 reads CASRWGSTDTQYF. CDR3 coding DNA: TGTGCCAGCCGGTGGGGGAGCACAGATACGCAGTATTTT.

This clonotype turned up a few times. The CDR3 reads CASTPRDGGTYNEQFF. The CDR3 nucleotides are TGTGCCAGCACCCCCCGTGACGGGGGGACGTACAATGAGCAGTTCTTC. The genes are TRBV6-6 and TRBJ2-1; 7 bases align to TRBD2. Trimming removed 7 bases from V and 4 bases from J; junction bases left unmatched: 13. Germline CDR1 MNHNY, CDR2 SVGAGI (reference sequence). This CDR3 is 16 amino acids long.

J is TRBJ2-3 and V is TRBV20-1; 9 nucleotides agree with TRBD2. Germline V gene sequence: CDR1 DFQATT, CDR2 SNEGSKA (reference sequence). The junction had 9 bases not matched to a gene; V was cut back by 6 bases and J by 5 bases. This CDR3 has 14 amino acids. The CDR3 spells CSASDSGGGDTQYF. CDR3 in DNA: TGCAGTGCGTCCGATAGCGGGGGAGGAGATACGCAGTATTTT.